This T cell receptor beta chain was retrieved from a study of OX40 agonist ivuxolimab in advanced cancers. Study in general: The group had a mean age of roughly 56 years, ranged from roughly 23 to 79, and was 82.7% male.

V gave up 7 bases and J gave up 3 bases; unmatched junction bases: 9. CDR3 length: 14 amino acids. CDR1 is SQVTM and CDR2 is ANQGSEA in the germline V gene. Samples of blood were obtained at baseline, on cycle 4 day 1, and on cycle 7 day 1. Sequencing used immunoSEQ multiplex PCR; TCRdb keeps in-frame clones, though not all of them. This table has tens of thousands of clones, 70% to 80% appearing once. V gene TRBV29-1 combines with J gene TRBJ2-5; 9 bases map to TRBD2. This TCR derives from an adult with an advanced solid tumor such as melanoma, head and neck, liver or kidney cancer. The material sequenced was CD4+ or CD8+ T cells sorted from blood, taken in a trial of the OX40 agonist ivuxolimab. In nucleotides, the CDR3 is TGCAGCGCCGGCCCGGGACTAGCAGAAGAGACCCAGTACTTC. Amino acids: CSAGPGLAEETQYF.